This T cell receptor beta chain was captured by sequencing in a study of beta chain features in type 1 diabetes (dated 2018 in TCRdb). About the study as a whole: No differences in mean age, gender distribution, total cell number or subset yield were found between patients and healthy donors. A total of some 110 million sorted cells were examined across all samples, and a strong correlation was observed between cell number per subset and RNA yield. In the study, recently diagnosed type 1 diabetes patients and matched healthy donors were compared on the TCRB repertoires of their sorted circulating CD4+ T cell subsets. Regulatory and stem cell-like memory subsets were obtained from only 8 patients and roughly 8 healthy donors, while naive and central memory subsets were obtained from all 30 or so donors.

The entire amount of isolated RNA was reverse transcribed using the High Capacity cDNA Reverse Transcription Kit, so the sequenced TCRB transcripts were expressed ones. Deep immunoSEQ sequencing was applied to naive, central memory and regulatory T cell samples, giving an average of about 3.57 million total reads per sample. Sorted cells were lysed in RLT buffer and RNA was extracted with DNase-treated RNeasy Micro or Mini kits, depending on cell number. Each cell subset was processed separately to prevent cross-contamination, with patient and healthy donor samples processed together. The immunoSEQ multiplex PCR was used to amplify TCRB sequences from cDNA, generating 87-bp fragments that spanned the CDR3 region. The amplicons were sequenced using the Illumina HiSeq platform. The study's processing was this. Synthetic template baselines were used to correct PCR bias computationally, reads within Hamming distance 2 were collapsed, and singletons that could not be merged were discarded. Reads were aligned against IMGT to assign V, D and J genes, CDR3 length and insertions or deletions at six rearrangement sites. Within each subset, clonotype counts were normalized to sorted cell number, after which true diversity and Gini coefficients were computed with the tcR R package. Repertoire sharing was quantified using the overlap coefficient calculated on TCRB nucleotide sequences. As a proxy for the pre-selection repertoire, out-of-frame TCRB sequences from naive cells were analyzed. What TCRdb holds here is the immuneACCESS table cut down to in-frame rearrangements. Part of the clones is not present; checked against another copy, under half of the missing clones reflect an unresolved V gene, and the others are unexplained. V and J calls plus clone size are reproduced from that table; the DNA served to infer D and trimming. The sample table holds some 330,000 clones, of which 11% were seen once. 0.015% of the sample comes from the top ten.

Notes on this clone: What this receptor recognizes is not known. The record has no base qualities; no much larger clone is one base away.

Overall study outcomes, separate from this receptor: In all four CD4+ subsets, TCRB CDR3 length was moderately but significantly shorter in type 1 diabetes patients. Fewer insertions and more nucleotide deletions at VDJ recombination sites were observed in patients with type 1 diabetes, implying thymic rearrangement abnormalities. HLA sub-analyses involved small numbers of individuals, so any influence of HLA type on TCRB rearrangement remained unresolved. PCR might favor shorter templates, but patient and control samples were amplified and corrected together, so any skew would affect both groups equally. The naive, central memory and regulatory TCRB repertoires appeared to resemble one another more closely among patients than among healthy donors. Because cDNA was sequenced instead of genomic DNA, activated cells with high expression could be over-represented, although the groups did not differ in activation or CD3 levels.

Each donor gave one peripheral blood draw, averaging approximately 120 mL, which was collected into heparinised tubes. A BD FACSAria II and a panel including CD45RO, CCR7, CD25, CD127, CD95 and CD27 were used to sort naive, central memory, regulatory and stem cell-like memory CD4+ T cells. Every sorted population had a purity above 95%. PBMCs were isolated immediately by Lymphoprep density gradient centrifugation and stained directly without culture. So that batch effects would be minimized, each experiment stained and sorted samples in pairs, pairing one healthy donor with one patient. Reading the germline V gene gives CDR1 SNHLY and CDR2 FYNNEI. The CDR3 has 15 amino acids, counting the end cysteine and phenylalanine. Only CDR3 DNA remains: 45 bases, in frame from the first base. Relative to germline, V is 5 bases shorter and J is 7 bases shorter, with 20 bases between their ends.

Recombination linked TRBV2 to TRBJ1-2; the best D guess is TRBD1, with 6 bases matching. The sample taken for sequencing was naive CD4+ T cells from blood. The cell subset or site label of this sample denotes: true naive CD4+ T cells. The origin of this receptor is a woman aged 25 to 39 in good health. The CDR3 corresponds to CASSYTGLGRPGYTF. The base sequence is TGTGCCAGCAGTTATACAGGGCTGGGGAGACCTGGCTACACCTTC.